The clone carrying this T cell receptor (beta chain) has ten or more counts. Each CDR3 protein gets one entry after TCRdb re-called the RT-PCR reads with MiXCR. The sample lists about 680,000 distinct CDR3 sequences, about 14% seen once, with 3.6% in the top ten. The V and J ends lost 3 bases and 6 bases, in that order; junction bases with no gene match: 5. CDR3 length: 14 residues. Germline CDR1 reads SGHRS; CDR2 reads YFSETQ. The sequencing sample was made of memory CD4+ T cells from blood. This chain uses TRBV5-1 with TRBJ2-1, with 8 bases aligning to TRBD1. The sequence was obtained from a female donor in good health, serving as a healthy control. The CDR3 here is CASSSWTGPNEQFF. The CDR3 nucleotides read TGCGCCAGCAGCTCTTGGACAGGGCCCAATGAGCAGTTCTTC.